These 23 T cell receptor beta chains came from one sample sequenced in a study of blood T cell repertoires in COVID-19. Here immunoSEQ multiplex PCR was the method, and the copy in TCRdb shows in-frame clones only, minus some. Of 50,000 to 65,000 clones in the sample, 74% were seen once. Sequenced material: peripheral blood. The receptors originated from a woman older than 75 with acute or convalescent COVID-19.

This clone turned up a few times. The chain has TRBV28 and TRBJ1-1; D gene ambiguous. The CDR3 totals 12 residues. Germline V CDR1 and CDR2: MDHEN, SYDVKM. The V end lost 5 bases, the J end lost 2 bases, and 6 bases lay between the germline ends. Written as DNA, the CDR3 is TGTGCCAGCAGTCCAGGTAACACTGAAGCTTTCTTT. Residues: CASSPGNTEAFF.

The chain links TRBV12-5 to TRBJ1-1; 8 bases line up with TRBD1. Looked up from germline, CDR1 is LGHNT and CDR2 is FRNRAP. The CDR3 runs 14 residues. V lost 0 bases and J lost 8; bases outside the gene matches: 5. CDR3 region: CASGLVYQGAEAFF. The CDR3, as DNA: TGTGCTAGTGGTTTGGTTTATCAGGGGGCGGAAGCTTTCTTT. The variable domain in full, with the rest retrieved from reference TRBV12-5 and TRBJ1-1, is DARVTQTPRHKVTEMGQEVTMRCQPILGHNTVFWYRQTMMQGLELLAYFRNRAPLDDSGMPKDRFSAEMPDATLATLKIQPSEPRDSAVYFCASGLVYQGAEAFFGQGTRLTVV.

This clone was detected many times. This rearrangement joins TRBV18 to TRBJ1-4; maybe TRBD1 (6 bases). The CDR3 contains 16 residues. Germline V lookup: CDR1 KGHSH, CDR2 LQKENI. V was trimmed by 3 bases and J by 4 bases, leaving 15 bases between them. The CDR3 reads CASSPLNRESNEKLFF. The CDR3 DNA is TGTGCCAGCTCACCCCTGAACAGGGAGAGTAATGAAAAACTGTTTTTT.

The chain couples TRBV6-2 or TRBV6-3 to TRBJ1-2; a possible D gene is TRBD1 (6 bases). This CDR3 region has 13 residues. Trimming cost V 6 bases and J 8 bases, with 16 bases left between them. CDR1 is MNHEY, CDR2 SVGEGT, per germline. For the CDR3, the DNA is TGTGCCAGCAGCCGGGACACAGAGAGGGGCTACACCTTC. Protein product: CASSRDTERGYTF.

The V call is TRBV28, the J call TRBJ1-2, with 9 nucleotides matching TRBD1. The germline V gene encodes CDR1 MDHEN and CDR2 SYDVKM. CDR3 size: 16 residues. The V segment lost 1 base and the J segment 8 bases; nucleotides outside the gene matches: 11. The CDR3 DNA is TGTGCCAGCAGTTTATCTGGCACAGGGGGCCTGGAGGGCTACACCTTC. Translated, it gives CASSLSGTGGLEGYTF.

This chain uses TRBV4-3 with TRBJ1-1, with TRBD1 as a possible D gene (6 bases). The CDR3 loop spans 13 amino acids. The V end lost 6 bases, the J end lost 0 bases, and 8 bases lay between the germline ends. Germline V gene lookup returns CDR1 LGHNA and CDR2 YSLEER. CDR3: CASRTGMNTEAFF. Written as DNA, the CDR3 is TGCGCCAGCAGAACAGGGATGAACACTGAAGCTTTCTTT.

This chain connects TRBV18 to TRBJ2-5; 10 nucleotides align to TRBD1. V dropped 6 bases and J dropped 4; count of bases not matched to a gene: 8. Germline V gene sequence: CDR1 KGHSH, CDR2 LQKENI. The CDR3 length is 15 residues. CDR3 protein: CASSRDRGTVETQYF. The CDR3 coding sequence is TGTGCCAGCTCCCGGGACAGGGGTACGGTAGAGACCCAGTACTTC. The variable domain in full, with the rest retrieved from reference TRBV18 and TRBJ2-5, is NAGVMQNPRHLVRRRGQEARLRCSPMKGHSHVYWYRQLPEEGLKFMVYLQKENIIDESGMPKERFSAEFPKEGPSILRIQQVVRGDSAAYFCASSRDRGTVETQYFGPGTRLLVL.

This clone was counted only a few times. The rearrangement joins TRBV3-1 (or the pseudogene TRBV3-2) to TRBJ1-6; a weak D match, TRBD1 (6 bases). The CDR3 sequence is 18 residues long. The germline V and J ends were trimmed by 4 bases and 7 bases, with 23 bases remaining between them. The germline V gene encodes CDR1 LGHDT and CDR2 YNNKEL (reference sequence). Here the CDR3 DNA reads TGTGCCAGCAGCCGCATCCAGCTGGCTCAGGGGTCAAATTCACCCCTCCACTTT. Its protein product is CASSRIQLAQGSNSPLHF.

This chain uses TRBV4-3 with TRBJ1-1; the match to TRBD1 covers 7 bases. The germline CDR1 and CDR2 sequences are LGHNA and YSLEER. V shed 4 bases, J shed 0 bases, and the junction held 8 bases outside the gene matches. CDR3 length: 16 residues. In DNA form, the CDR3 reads TGCGCCAGCAGCCCTTCGACAGGGAGGATGAACACTGAAGCTTTCTTT. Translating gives CASSPSTGRMNTEAFF.

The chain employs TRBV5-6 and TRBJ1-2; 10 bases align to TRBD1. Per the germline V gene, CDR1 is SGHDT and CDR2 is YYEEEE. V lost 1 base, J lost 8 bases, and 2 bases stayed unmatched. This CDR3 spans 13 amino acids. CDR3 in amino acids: CASSLRDRGGYTF. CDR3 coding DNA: TGTGCCAGCAGCTTGCGGGACAGGGGCGGCTACACCTTC.

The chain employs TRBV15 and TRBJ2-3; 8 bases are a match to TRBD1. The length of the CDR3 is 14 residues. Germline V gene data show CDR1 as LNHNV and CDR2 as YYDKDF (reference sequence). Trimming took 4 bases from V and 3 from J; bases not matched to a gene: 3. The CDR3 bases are TGTGCCACCAGCATGGACAGGGCGACAGATACGCAGTATTTT. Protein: CATSMDRATDTQYF. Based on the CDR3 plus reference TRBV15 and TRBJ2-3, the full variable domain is DAMVIQNPRYQVTQFGKPVTLSCSQTLNHNVMYWYQQKSSQAPKLLFHYYDKDFNNEADTPDNFQSRRPNTSFCFLDIRSPGLGDTAMYLCATSMDRATDTQYFGPGTRLTVL.

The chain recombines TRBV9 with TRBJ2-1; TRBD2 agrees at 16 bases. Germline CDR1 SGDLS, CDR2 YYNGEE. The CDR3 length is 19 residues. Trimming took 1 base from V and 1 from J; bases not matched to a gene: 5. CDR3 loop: CASSVLGLAGGLSYNEQFF. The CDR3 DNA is TGTGCCAGCAGCGTATTGGGACTAGCGGGAGGGTTATCCTACAATGAGCAGTTCTTC.

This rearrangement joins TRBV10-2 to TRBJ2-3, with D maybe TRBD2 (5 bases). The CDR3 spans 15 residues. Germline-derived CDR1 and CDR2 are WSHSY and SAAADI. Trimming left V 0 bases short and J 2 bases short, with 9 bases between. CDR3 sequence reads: CASSESGLYTDTQYF. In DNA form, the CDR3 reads TGCGCCAGCAGTGAGTCTGGACTGTACACAGATACGCAGTATTTT.

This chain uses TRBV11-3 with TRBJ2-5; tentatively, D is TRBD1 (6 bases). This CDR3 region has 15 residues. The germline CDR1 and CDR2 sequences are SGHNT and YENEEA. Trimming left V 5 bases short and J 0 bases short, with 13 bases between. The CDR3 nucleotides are TGTGCCAGCAGCCCTCGGGACACGTACCAAGAGACCCAGTACTTC. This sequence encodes CASSPRDTYQETQYF.

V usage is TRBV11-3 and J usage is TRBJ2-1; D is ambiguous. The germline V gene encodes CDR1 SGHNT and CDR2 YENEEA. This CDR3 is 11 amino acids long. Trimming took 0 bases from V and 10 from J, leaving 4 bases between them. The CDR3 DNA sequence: TGTGCCAGCAGCTTAGAGCGGGAGCAGTTCTTC. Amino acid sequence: CASSLEREQFF.

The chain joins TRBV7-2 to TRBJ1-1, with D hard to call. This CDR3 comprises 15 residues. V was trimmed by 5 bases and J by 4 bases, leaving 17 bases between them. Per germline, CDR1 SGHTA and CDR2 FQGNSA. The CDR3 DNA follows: TGTGCCAGCAGCCCGCCGGGAAGCCGAGGCACTGAAGCTTTCTTT. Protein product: CASSPPGSRGTEAFF.

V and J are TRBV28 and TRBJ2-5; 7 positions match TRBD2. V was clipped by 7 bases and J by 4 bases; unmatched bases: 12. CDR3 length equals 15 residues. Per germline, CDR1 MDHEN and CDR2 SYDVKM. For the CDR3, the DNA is TGTGCCAGCACCTGGGGCGGGAGCCGGGGAGAGACCCAGTACTTC. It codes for CASTWGGSRGETQYF.

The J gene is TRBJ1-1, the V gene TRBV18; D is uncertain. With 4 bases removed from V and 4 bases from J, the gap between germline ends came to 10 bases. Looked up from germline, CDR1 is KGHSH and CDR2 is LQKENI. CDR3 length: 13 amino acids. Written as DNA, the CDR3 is TGTGCCAGCTCACTCCGAGTCCGCACTGAAGCTTTCTTT. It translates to CASSLRVRTEAFF.

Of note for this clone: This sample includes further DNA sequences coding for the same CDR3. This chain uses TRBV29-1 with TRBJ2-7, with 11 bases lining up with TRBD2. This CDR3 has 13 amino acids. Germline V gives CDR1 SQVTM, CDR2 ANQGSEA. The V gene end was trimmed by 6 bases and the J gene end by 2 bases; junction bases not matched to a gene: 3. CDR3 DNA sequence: TGCAGCGTCGTAGCGGGAGGGCCCTACGAGCAGTACTTC. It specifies CSVVAGGPYEQYF.

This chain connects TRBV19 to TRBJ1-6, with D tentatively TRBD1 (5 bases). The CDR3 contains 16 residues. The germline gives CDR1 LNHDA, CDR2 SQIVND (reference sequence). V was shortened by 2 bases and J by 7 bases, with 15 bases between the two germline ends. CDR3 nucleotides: TGTGCCAGTAGTATATTGTCAGGGTCAGGAAATTCACCCCTCCACTTT. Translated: CASSILSGSGNSPLHF. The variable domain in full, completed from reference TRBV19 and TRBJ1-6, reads DGGITQSPKYLFRKEGQNVTLSCEQNLNHDAMYWYRQDPGQGLRLIYYSQIVNDFQKGDIAEGYSVSREKKESFPLTVTSAQKNPTAFYLCASSILSGSGNSPLHFGNGTRLTVT.

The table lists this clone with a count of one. CDR3 sequence (DNA): TGTGCCAGCAGTGCTAGGGGGCAGGGGCCCCAGCATTTT. Translating gives CASSARGQGPQHF. This chain connects TRBV28 to TRBJ1-5; TRBD1 agrees at 7 bases. J lost 9 bases, V lost 5 bases, and 7 bases had no gene match. CDR3 length: 13 amino acids. Germline V gene data show CDR1 as MDHEN and CDR2 as SYDVKM. Drawing the rest from reference TRBV28 and TRBJ1-5, the complete variable domain is DVKVTQSSRYLVKRTGEKVFLECVQDMDHENMFWYRQDPGLGLRLIYFSYDVKMKEKGDIPEGYSVSREKKERFSLILESASTNQTSMYLCASSARGQGPQHFGDGTRLSIL.

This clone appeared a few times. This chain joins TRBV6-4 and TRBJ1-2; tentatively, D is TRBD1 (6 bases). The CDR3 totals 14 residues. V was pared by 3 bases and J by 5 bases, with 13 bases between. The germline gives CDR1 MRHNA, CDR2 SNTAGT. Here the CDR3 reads CASSESGDGYGYTF. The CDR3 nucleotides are TGTGCCAGCAGTGAATCAGGGGATGGGTATGGCTACACCTTC.

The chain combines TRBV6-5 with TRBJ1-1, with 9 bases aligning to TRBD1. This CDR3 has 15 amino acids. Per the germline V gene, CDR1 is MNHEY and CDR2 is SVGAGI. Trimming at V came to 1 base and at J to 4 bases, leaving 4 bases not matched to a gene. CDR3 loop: CASSYYRTGVTEAFF. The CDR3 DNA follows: TGTGCCAGCAGTTACTACAGGACAGGGGTCACTGAAGCTTTCTTT.